This T cell receptor (beta chain) was retrieved from a study of molecular identifiers for immune sequencing clone quantification. On this clonotype itself: Its target is not known.

General observations from the study: It was shown that clones above 20 RNA copies held over 99% of effector molecules, but under 1% in naive cells.

TCRdb processed the PCR reads anew with MiXCR; each CDR3 protein has one entry. The sample shows over 300,000 distinct CDR3 sequences, 24% of them seen only once. Germline CDR1 PRHDT, CDR2 FYEKMQ (reference sequence). This CDR3 is built from 16 residues. V was pared by 4 bases and J by 3 bases, with 12 bases of the junction left unmatched. The rearrangement uses TRBV13 and TRBJ2-7, with 7 bases that match TRBD1. Sequencing input: naive CD8+ T cells from blood, with Jurkat cell RNA spiked in. Subset reported: FACS-sorted CD8+CD4-CCR7+CD45RA+ naive T cells. This receptor was obtained from a human donor in good health. Some libraries in this study had Jurkat cell RNA spiked in. DNA of the CDR3: TGTGCCAGCAGCTCGTCTGACAGGGAAGAGGTCTACGAGCAGTACTTC. Amino acid sequence: CASSSSDREEVYEQYF.